These 19 T cell receptor beta chains were all obtained from the same sample, sequenced in a study of CXCR3-negative and CXCR3-positive naive CD8 T cells (dated by TCRdb to about 2019). Overall study results and their limits: TRB CDR3s from CXCR3-positive naive cells showed higher hydrophobicity (lower Kidera factor 4), lower energy, and higher strength and volume indices than CXCR3-negative naive cells.

Reads for this sample came from a NextSeq 550. The Human TCR Profiling Kit (MiLaboratory) was used to make UMI-labeled 5' RACE TRB cDNA libraries. One entry per CDR3 protein sequence results from the TCRdb reprocessing of the reads, with DNA left out. Per the sample table, the count is roughly 60,000 distinct CDR3 sequences. The top ten clones comprise 0.7% to 0.95% of the sample. Their target antigens are unknown. The sequencing input was naive CXCR3+ CD8+ T cells from blood. The label giving this sample's cell subset or site can be read as: CD45RO-CCR7+CD27+CD95- naive CD8+ T cells expressing CXCR3 (TNR3+). The receptors derive from a human donor in good health. Some clones in this sample may be carry-over from other donors' samples.

The V call is TRBV20-1, the J call TRBJ1-1. CDR3 size: 14 residues. Germline V gene lookup returns CDR1 DFQATT and CDR2 SNEGSKA (reference sequence). The CDR3 loop is CSATDQDTAFEAFF.

This clonotype is deemed medium-sized by its frequency. V is TRBV7-7 and J is TRBJ2-1; TCRdb proposes TRBD2, but this gene call is untestable without DNA. The CDR3 sequence is 15 residues long. The germline gives CDR1 SSHAT, CDR2 FNYEAQ (reference sequence). The CDR3 is CASSSSGGAADEQFF.

The genes are TRBV7-2 and TRBJ2-7. The CDR3 consists of 15 residues. From germline, CDR1 is SGHTA and CDR2 FQGNSA. The CDR3 reads CASSFFAEFSYEQYF.

V and J are TRBV7-9 and TRBJ2-4; TCRdb's D gene call, TRBD1, goes unchecked for lack of DNA. The length of the CDR3 is 14 residues. Germline lookup yields CDR1 SEHNR and CDR2 FQNEAQ (reference sequence). CDR3 sequence: CASSSDWGKNIQYF.

The chain uses TRBV6-2 or TRBV6-3 and TRBJ1-5. The CDR3 totals 14 residues. Germline CDR1 reads MNHEY; CDR2 reads SVGEGT. The CDR3 reads CASSYWEGNQPQHF.

The V call is TRBV7-9, the J call TRBJ2-3; lacking DNA, the TRBD2 call made by TCRdb goes unchecked. The CDR3 sequence is 15 residues long. Germline CDR1 SEHNR, CDR2 FQNEAQ (reference sequence). This CDR3 reads CASSLGARLTDTQYF.

V usage is TRBV4-3 and J usage is TRBJ2-7; the TCRdb D gene call, TRBD1, has no DNA to confirm it. Germline CDR1 is LGHNA and CDR2 is YSLEER. The CDR3 is 17 residues long. CDR3 loop: CASSQDYPGPISYEQYF.

The gene calls are TRBV20-1 and TRBJ2-4; TCRdb designates TRBD1, a call that cannot be tested without DNA. Germline V CDR1 and CDR2: DFQATT, SNEGSKA (reference sequence). The CDR3 sequence is 15 residues long. CDR3 in amino acids: CSARGRTDRANIQYF.

The chain combines TRBV5-1 with TRBJ2-7. Looked up from germline, CDR1 is SGHRS and CDR2 is YFSETQ. CDR3 length: 14 amino acids. CDR3 amino acids: CASSLGTVSYEQYF.

This chain connects TRBV28 to TRBJ1-5; TCRdb reports TRBD1, a call that lacks DNA to check it against. The CDR3 consists of 11 residues. Per germline, CDR1 MDHEN and CDR2 SYDVKM. The CDR3: CASSPDRDKHF.

The CDR3 sequence is CASSLLGQGIETQYF. The rearrangement joins TRBV12-3 or TRBV12-4 to TRBJ2-5; TCRdb lists TRBD1, though no DNA is available to test this call. This CDR3 has 15 amino acids.

This sequence joins TRBV20-1 and TRBJ1-4. Germline loops: CDR1 DFQATT, CDR2 SNEGSKA (reference sequence). There are 14 residues in the CDR3. CDR3 protein: CSAPREGVGEKLFF.

The rearrangement joins TRBV7-9 to TRBJ1-5. Germline CDR1 SEHNR, CDR2 FQNEAQ (reference sequence). This CDR3 has 12 residues. CDR3 in amino acids: CTSSLEDQPQHF.

The CDR3 loop reads CASSLLARGYYEQYF. The chain couples TRBV7-6 to TRBJ2-7; the D call of TRBD2 rests on TCRdb alone, since no DNA is present to check it. Germline CDR1 SGHVS, CDR2 FNYEAQ. This CDR3 contains 15 residues.

The V call is TRBV7-9, the J call TRBJ2-2. Germline assignment: CDR1 SEHNR and CDR2 FQNEAQ (reference sequence). This CDR3 is 16 amino acids long. CDR3 amino acids: CASSFSLAANTGELFF. The full variable domain, completed using reference TRBV7-9 and TRBJ2-2, is DTGVSQNPRHKITKRGQNVTFRCDPISEHNRLYWYRQTLGQGPEFLTYFQNEAQLEKSRLLSDRFSAERPKGSFSTLEIQRTEQGDSAMYLCASSFSLAANTGELFFGEGSRLTVL.

The chain links TRBV12-3 or TRBV12-4 to TRBJ2-7. This CDR3 is 16 amino acids long. Here the CDR3 reads CASSFKDVLYSYEQYF.

This sequence joins TRBV19 and TRBJ2-5. CDR1 is LNHDA and CDR2 is SQIVND in the germline V gene (reference sequence). CDR3 length equals 13 residues. The CDR3 protein is CASSTGWEETQYF. Complete variable domain (other parts from reference TRBV19 and TRBJ2-5): DGGITQSPKYLFRKEGQNVTLSCEQNLNHDAMYWYRQDPGQGLRLIYYSQIVNDFQKGDIAEGYSVSREKKESFPLTVTSAQKNPTAFYLCASSTGWEETQYFGPGTRLLVL.

The chain combines TRBV7-6 with TRBJ1-2. The CDR3 is 19 amino acids. Germline CDR1 and CDR2: SGHVS and FNYEAQ. CDR3 residues: CASSSKFFGTSRIHYGYTF.

The J gene is TRBJ2-3, the V gene TRBV12-3 or TRBV12-4. The CDR3 consists of 15 residues. CDR3 region: CASSLSTFSTDTQYF.